This T cell receptor beta chain comes out of a study of cytomegalovirus exposure and HLA in healthy donors. Study-level findings and limits: According to a later analysis, most TCR beta chains associated with CMV appeared HLA-restricted. A later analysis showed HLA-associated TCR beta chains outstripping equally common others in clonal expansion. HLA allele associations emerged for roughly 17,000 TCR beta sequences in a later analysis, at 0.05 false discovery rate.

As concerns this clone: Its antigen is unknown.

The primer mix had 60 Vbeta and 13 Jbeta primers. Clones were sequenced by immunoSEQ multiplex PCR, and TCRdb holds only the in-frame ones, with some missing. The sample has 150,000 to 200,000 clones, 77% seen once; the top ten hold approximately 2.4%. This CDR3 has 15 amino acids. Germline V lookup: CDR1 SGHTA, CDR2 FQGNSA. Losses at the gene ends were 5 bases for V and 7 bases for J; bases not matched to a gene: 9. Input material: PBMCs. The chain is built from TRBV7-2 and TRBJ1-4, with TRBD1 matching 8 bases. This clonotype originated in a woman in her forties in good health and CMV-seropositive. The CDR3 region is CASSGTGTGPEKLFF. The CDR3 coding sequence is TGTGCCAGCAGCGGCACCGGGACAGGTCCTGAAAAACTGTTTTTT.